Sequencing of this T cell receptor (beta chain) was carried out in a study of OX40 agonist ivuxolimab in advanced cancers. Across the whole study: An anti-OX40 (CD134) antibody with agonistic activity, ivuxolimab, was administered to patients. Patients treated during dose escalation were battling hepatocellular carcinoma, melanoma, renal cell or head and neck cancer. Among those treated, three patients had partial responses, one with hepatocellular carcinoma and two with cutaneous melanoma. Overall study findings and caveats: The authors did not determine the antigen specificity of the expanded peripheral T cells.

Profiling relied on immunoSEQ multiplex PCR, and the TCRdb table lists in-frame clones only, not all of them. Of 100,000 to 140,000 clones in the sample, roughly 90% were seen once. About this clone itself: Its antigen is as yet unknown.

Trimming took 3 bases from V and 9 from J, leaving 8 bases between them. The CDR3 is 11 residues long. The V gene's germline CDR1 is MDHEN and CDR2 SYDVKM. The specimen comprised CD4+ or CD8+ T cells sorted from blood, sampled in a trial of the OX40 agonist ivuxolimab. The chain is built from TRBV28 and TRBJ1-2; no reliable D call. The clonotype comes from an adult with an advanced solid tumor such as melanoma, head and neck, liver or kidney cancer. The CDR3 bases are TGTGCCAGCAGTTTGGAGGGTTGCTACACCTTC. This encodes CASSLEGCYTF.